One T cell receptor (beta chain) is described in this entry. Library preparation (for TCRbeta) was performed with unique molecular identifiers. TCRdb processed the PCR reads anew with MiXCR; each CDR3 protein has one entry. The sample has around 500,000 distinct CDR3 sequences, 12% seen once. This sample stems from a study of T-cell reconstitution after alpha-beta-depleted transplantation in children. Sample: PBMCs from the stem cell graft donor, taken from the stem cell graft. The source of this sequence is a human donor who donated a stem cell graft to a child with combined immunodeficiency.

The CDR3: CASSLAGTDTGELFF. For the CDR3, the DNA is TGCGCCAGCAGCTTGGCCGGGACGGACACCGGGGAGCTGTTTTTT. V usage is TRBV5-1 and J usage is TRBJ2-2; D may match TRBD1 or TRBD2 (5 bases each). The CDR3 covers 15 residues. Germline V gene sequence: CDR1 SGHRS, CDR2 YFSETQ. The V end was cut by 0 bases, the J end by 3 bases, with 9 bases between. Filled out from reference TRBV5-1 and TRBJ2-2, the complete variable domain reads KAGVTQTPRYLIKTRGQQVTLSCSPISGHRSVSWYQQTPGQGLQFLFEYFSETQRNKGNFPGRFSGRQFSNSRSEMNVSTLELGDSALYLCASSLAGTDTGELFFGEGSRLTVL.